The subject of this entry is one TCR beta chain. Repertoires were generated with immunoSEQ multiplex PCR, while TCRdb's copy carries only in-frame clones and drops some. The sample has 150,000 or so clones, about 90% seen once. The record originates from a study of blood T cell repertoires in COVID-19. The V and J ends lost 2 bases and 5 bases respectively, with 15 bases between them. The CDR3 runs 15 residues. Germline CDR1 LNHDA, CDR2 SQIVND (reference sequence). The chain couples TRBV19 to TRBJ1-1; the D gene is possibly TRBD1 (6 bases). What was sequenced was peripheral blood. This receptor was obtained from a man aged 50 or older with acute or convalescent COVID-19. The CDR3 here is CASSISAGARTEAFF. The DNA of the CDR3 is TGTGCCAGTAGTATATCCGCAGGGGCTCGTACTGAAGCTTTCTTT. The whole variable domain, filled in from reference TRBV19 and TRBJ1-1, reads DGGITQSPKYLFRKEGQNVTLSCEQNLNHDAMYWYRQDPGQGLRLIYYSQIVNDFQKGDIAEGYSVSREKKESFPLTVTSAQKNPTAFYLCASSISAGARTEAFFGQGTRLTVV.